This T cell receptor (beta chain) stems from a study of early T cells in non-severe SARS-CoV-2 infection. Ten or more counts support this clonotype. MiXCR was run by TCRdb on the 5' RACE reads, yielding one entry per CDR3 protein. Of approximately 30,000 distinct CDR3 sequences in the sample, about 5.3% were seen once. V was cut by 3 bases and J by 6 bases, with 9 bases left in between. This CDR3 has 13 amino acids. Per the germline V gene, CDR1 is DFQATT and CDR2 is SNEGSKA (reference sequence). This receptor was obtained from an adult who was a healthcare worker with PCR-confirmed SARS-CoV-2 infection or an uninfected control (not recorded which). V and J are TRBV20-1 and TRBJ1-6; maybe TRBD1 (5 bases). What was sequenced was whole blood. CDR3 DNA: TGCAGTGCTAGGAGGCAGGGTAATTCACCCCTCCACTTT. Protein product: CSARRQGNSPLHF.